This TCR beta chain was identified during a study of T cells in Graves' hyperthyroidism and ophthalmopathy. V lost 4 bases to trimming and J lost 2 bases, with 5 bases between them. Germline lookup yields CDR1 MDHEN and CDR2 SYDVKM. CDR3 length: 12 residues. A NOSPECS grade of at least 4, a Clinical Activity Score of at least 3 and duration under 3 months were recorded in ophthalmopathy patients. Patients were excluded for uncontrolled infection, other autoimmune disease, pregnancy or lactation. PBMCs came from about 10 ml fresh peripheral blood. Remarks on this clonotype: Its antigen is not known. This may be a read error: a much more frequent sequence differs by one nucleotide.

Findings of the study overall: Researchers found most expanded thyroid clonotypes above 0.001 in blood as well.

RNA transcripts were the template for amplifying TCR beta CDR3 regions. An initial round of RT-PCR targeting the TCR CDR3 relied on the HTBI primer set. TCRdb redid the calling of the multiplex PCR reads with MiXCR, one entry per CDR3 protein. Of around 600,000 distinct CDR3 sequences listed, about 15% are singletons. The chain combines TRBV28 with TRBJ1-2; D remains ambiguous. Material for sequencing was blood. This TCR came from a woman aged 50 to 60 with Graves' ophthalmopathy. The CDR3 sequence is CASSWRNYGYTF. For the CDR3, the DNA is TGTGCCAGCAGTTGGCGGAACTATGGCTACACCTTC.